This TCR beta chain emerged from a study of cytomegalovirus exposure and HLA in healthy donors. Study-level background: Out of 180 million or so T cells, an earlier analysis found 117 million unique TCR beta sequences in total. As released early, the data held approximately 80 million unique TCRs from HLA-typed donors.

Primers: 60 Vbeta forward and 13 Jbeta reverse. Data came from immunoSEQ multiplex PCR; TCRdb stores just in-frame clones and leaves some out. The sample has some 120,000 clones, approximately 68% seen once; the top ten hold 1.5% to 2%. This CDR3 is 14 amino acids long. The germline V gene encodes CDR1 SGDLS and CDR2 YYNGEE. V was pared by 4 bases and J by 8 bases, with 18 bases between. The chain is built from TRBV9 and TRBJ1-1; possibly TRBD1 for D (6 bases). The sequence came from a man aged 25 to 40 in good health and CMV-seropositive. What was sequenced was PBMCs. As DNA, the CDR3 is TGTGCCAGCAGCCCCGGGGGGGGCGGGAGAGAAGCTTTCTTT. This translates into CASSPGGGGREAFF.